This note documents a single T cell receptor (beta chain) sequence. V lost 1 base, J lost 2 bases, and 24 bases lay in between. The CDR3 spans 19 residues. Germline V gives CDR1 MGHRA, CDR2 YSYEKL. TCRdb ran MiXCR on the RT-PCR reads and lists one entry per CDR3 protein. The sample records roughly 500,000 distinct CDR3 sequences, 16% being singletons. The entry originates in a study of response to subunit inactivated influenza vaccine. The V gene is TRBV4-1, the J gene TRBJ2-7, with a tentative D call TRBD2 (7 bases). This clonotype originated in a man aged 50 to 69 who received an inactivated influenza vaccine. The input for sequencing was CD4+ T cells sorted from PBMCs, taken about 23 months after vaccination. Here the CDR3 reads CASSQAARGGGGVTYEQYF. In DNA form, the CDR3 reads TGCGCCAGCAGCCAAGCCGCCAGGGGTGGCGGGGGTGTAACCTACGAGCAGTACTTC.